The 26 T cell receptor beta chains given below trace back to one sample, sequenced in a study of blood T cell repertoires in COVID-19. The repertoire was sequenced with immunoSEQ multiplex PCR; TCRdb's copy has only in-frame clones and lacks some. Of about 150,000 clones in the sample, more than 75% were seen once. Specimen: peripheral blood. The receptors derive from a middle-aged man who had recovered from COVID-19.

The chain is built from TRBV9 and TRBJ1-5; D unresolved. CDR1 SGDLS and CDR2 YYNGEE come from the germline V gene. Trimming stripped 3 bases from V and 7 bases from J, with 14 bases between. The CDR3 has 14 residues. CDR3 region: CASSGAPGVQPQHF. As DNA, the CDR3 is TGTGCCAGCAGCGGCGCACCCGGGGTCCAGCCCCAGCATTTT.

The chain combines TRBV18 with TRBJ2-7, with a tentative D call TRBD2 (6 bases). V lost 3 bases to trimming and J lost 5 bases, with 8 bases between them. CDR3 length equals 12 residues. Per germline, CDR1 KGHSH and CDR2 LQKENI. The DNA of the CDR3 is TGTGCCAGCTCACCGGACTATCACGAGCAGTACTTC. The encoded protein is CASSPDYHEQYF.

In this sample, this clone turned up a few times. V is TRBV5-1 and J is TRBJ2-7; possibly TRBD1 for D (6 bases). CDR3 length: 15 amino acids. V lost 0 bases and J lost 2, with 12 bases in between. The V gene's germline CDR1 is SGHRS and CDR2 YFSETQ. The DNA for the CDR3 is TGCGCCAGCAGCTTGGGACAGGTGGAGACCTACGAGCAGTACTTC. This gives the protein CASSLGQVETYEQYF. The full variable domain, in which reference TRBV5-1 and TRBJ2-7 provide the parts outside the CDR3, is KAGVTQTPRYLIKTRGQQVTLSCSPISGHRSVSWYQQTPGQGLQFLFEYFSETQRNKGNFPGRFSGRQFSNSRSEMNVSTLELGDSALYLCASSLGQVETYEQYFGPGTRLTVT.

The chain couples TRBV10-2 to TRBJ2-5, with 8 bases that match TRBD2. The CDR3 loop spans 13 amino acids. The V gene's germline CDR1 is WSHSY and CDR2 SAAADI. V shed 7 bases, J shed 9 bases, and the junction held 10 bases outside the gene matches. The CDR3, as DNA: TGCGCCAGCATCCCCGGGGGGGCTACGGCCCAGTACTTC. Protein product: CASIPGGATAQYF.

In regard to this clone: The sample carries other DNA sequences with the same CDR3. CDR3 coding DNA: TGCAGCGGCAGGAACACTGAAGCTTTCTTT. The encoded protein is CSGRNTEAFF. The chain uses TRBV29-1 and TRBJ1-1, with no clear D. Deletions cut 7 bases from V and 1 base from J, with 4 bases between. Per germline, CDR1 SQVTM and CDR2 ANQGSEA. The CDR3 sequence is 10 residues long.

The chain uses TRBV18 and TRBJ1-2; unclear D gene. Germline CDR1 reads KGHSH; CDR2 reads LQKENI. The CDR3 is 15 amino acids. Trimming took 3 bases from V and 9 from J, leaving 20 bases between them. CDR3 nucleotide sequence: TGTGCCAGCTCACCCTCAGTCGAGGGAAAAGTAAGCTACACCTTC. Translated: CASSPSVEGKVSYTF.

The chain employs TRBV13 and TRBJ2-3, with TRBD2 matching over 13 bases. V lost 5 bases to trimming and J lost 0 bases; unmatched junction nucleotides: 8. The CDR3 loop spans 18 amino acids. Germline loops: CDR1 PRHDT, CDR2 FYEKMQ (reference sequence). The CDR3 DNA is TGTGCCAGCAGCGGGCCGGGACTAGCGGGGACTAGCACAGATACGCAGTATTTT. Amino acids: CASSGPGLAGTSTDTQYF. Supplemented by reference TRBV13 and TRBJ2-3, the full variable domain reads AAGVIQSPRHLIKEKRETATLKCYPIPRHDTVYWYQQGPGQDPQFLISFYEKMQSDKGSIPDRFSAQQFSDYHSELNMSSLELGDSALYFCASSGPGLAGTSTDTQYFGPGTRLTVL.

The CDR3 DNA sequence: TGTGCCAGCAAGAGGACTAGCTCTTCCGGGGAGCTGTTTTTT. It translates to CASKRTSSSGELFF. The rearrangement links TRBV2 to TRBJ2-2; TRBD2 matches at 8 bases. The V gene end was trimmed by 7 bases and the J gene end by 6 bases; junction bases not matched to a gene: 7. Germline lookup yields CDR1 SNHLY and CDR2 FYNNEI. The CDR3 is 14 amino acids.

The chain combines TRBV28 with TRBJ1-2; no clear D gene. Trimming took 1 base from V and 6 from J, leaving 21 bases between them. Germline V CDR1 and CDR2: MDHEN, SYDVKM. This CDR3 has 17 residues. CDR3 sequence (DNA): TGTGCCAGCAGTTTATTTTCGGTTCCTTCACCGGGTCATGGCTACACCTTC. Protein: CASSLFSVPSPGHGYTF.

V gene TRBV7-2 combines with J gene TRBJ2-7, with 12 positions matching TRBD2. Germline CDR1 and CDR2: SGHTA and FQGNSA. V lost 3 bases and J lost 2; bases outside the gene matches: 5. The CDR3 totals 16 residues. CDR3 DNA sequence: TGTGCCAGCAGCTTCGGTGCTAGCGGGAGGGCCTACGAGCAGTACTTC. It specifies CASSFGASGRAYEQYF.

The V and J genes are TRBV6-5 and TRBJ1-6; D gene ambiguous. V lost 3 bases to trimming and J lost 9 bases, with 9 bases between them. Germline assignment: CDR1 MNHEY and CDR2 SVGAGI. The CDR3 has 13 residues. The CDR3 bases are TGTGCCAGCAGTTATCGGGGTAGTTCACCCCTCCACTTT. Its protein product is CASSYRGSSPLHF.

The J gene is TRBJ1-5, the V gene TRBV5-1; possibly TRBD1 for D (5 bases). With 5 bases removed from V and 0 bases from J, the gap between germline ends came to 12 bases. The CDR3 runs 15 residues. In germline, CDR1 is SGHRS, CDR2 YFSETQ. CDR3 nucleotides: TGCGCCAGCAGGGTAGACAGTTATAGCAATCAGCCCCAGCATTTT. Protein: CASRVDSYSNQPQHF.

The chain recombines TRBV6-1 with TRBJ1-5; D is unresolved. Germline loops: CDR1 MNHNS, CDR2 SASEGT. This CDR3 spans 14 amino acids. The V gene lost 3 bases and the J gene lost 7 bases, with 13 bases spanning the gap. The CDR3 protein is CASSEGSFLQPQHF. CDR3 DNA sequence: TGTGCCAGCAGTGAGGGCAGTTTCCTCCAGCCCCAGCATTTT.

The chain uses TRBV15 and TRBJ2-7, with 7 bases fitting TRBD2. The V gene's germline CDR1 is LNHNV and CDR2 YYDKDF (reference sequence). V shed 8 bases and J 7 bases; nucleotides not matched to a gene: 11. CDR3 size: 13 residues. The CDR3 reads CATGEGSRREQYF. The CDR3 region has the DNA TGTGCCACCGGGGAGGGATCTCGTCGGGAGCAGTACTTC.

The genes are TRBV9 and TRBJ1-2; D gene ambiguous. The germline gives CDR1 SGDLS, CDR2 YYNGEE. The CDR3 length is 14 residues. With 1 base removed from V and 5 bases from J, the gap between germline ends came to 12 bases. In nucleotides, the CDR3 is TGTGCCAGCAGCGTATCAGGAGGGATTTATGGCTACACCTTC. This codes for CASSVSGGIYGYTF.

This clone was picked up one time. This sequence joins TRBV14 and TRBJ1-2; D remains ambiguous. The germline CDR1 and CDR2 sequences are SGHDN and FVKESK. The CDR3 length is 15 residues. V lost 0 bases, J lost 4 bases, and 12 bases lay in between. CDR3 amino acids: CASSQDRQAVYGYTF. The DNA for the CDR3 is TGTGCCAGCAGCCAAGATCGGCAGGCCGTCTATGGCTACACCTTC. Complete variable domain (other parts from reference TRBV14 and TRBJ1-2): EAGVTQFPSHSVIEKGQTVTLRCDPISGHDNLYWYRRVMGKEIKFLLHFVKESKQDESGMPNNRFLAERTGGTYSTLKVQPAELEDSGVYFCASSQDRQAVYGYTFGSGTRLTVV.

This chain connects TRBV12-3 or TRBV12-4 to TRBJ1-6; the match to TRBD1 covers 9 bases. Unmatched junction bases numbered 3, after V lost 6 bases and J lost 12 bases. The CDR3 loop spans 12 amino acids. CDR3: CASSPGQGPLHF. CDR3 nucleotide sequence: TGTGCCAGCAGCCCGGGACAGGGACCCCTCCACTTT.

The V gene is TRBV28, the J gene TRBJ1-6, with D possibly matching TRBD1 (6 bases). The CDR3 contains 16 residues. Deletions cut 5 bases from V and 6 bases from J, with 17 bases between. The germline gives CDR1 MDHEN, CDR2 SYDVKM. CDR3 residues: CASSPPAGASNSPLHF. The CDR3 nucleotides are TGTGCCAGCAGTCCCCCGGCGGGGGCGTCTAATTCACCCCTCCACTTT.

The table lists this clone with a count of one. The rearrangement uses TRBV14 and TRBJ2-1; D is uncertain. V was trimmed by 3 bases and J by 0 bases, leaving 12 bases between them. The CDR3 is 16 residues long. CDR1 SGHDN and CDR2 FVKESK come from the germline V gene. The CDR3, as DNA: TGTGCCAGCAGCCATATAACTCTCACCTCCTACAATGAGCAGTTCTTC. It translates to CASSHITLTSYNEQFF.

V gene TRBV19 combines with J gene TRBJ1-2; D is undetermined. Germline lookup yields CDR1 LNHDA and CDR2 SQIVND (reference sequence). V was pared by 0 bases and J by 3 bases, with 5 bases between. The CDR3 has 13 amino acids. The CDR3: CASSIEADYGYTF. CDR3 bases: TGTGCCAGTAGTATAGAGGCAGACTATGGCTACACCTTC.

The chain couples TRBV11-2 to TRBJ2-4, with D possibly matching TRBD1 (6 bases). Germline values: CDR1 SGHAT, CDR2 FQNNGV. This CDR3 has 17 amino acids. The germline V and J ends were trimmed by 7 bases and 0 bases, with 19 bases remaining between them. DNA for the CDR3: TGTGCCAGCACTTCCAAAGGGGACACAATAGCCAAAAACATTCAGTACTTC. The encoded protein is CASTSKGDTIAKNIQYF. The full variable domain, its missing parts supplied by reference TRBV11-2 and TRBJ2-4, is EAGVAQSPRYKIIEKRQSVAFWCNPISGHATLYWYQQILGQGPKLLIQFQNNGVVDDSQLPKDRFSAERLKGVDSTLKIQPAKLEDSAVYLCASTSKGDTIAKNIQYFGAGTRLSVL.

The rearrangement links TRBV6-5 to TRBJ2-7, with D possibly matching TRBD2 (5 bases). Germline loops: CDR1 MNHEY, CDR2 SVGAGI. V was pared by 3 bases and J by 0 bases, with 9 bases between. CDR3 length: 14 residues. The CDR3 loop is CASSYPGNSYEQYF. The CDR3 nucleotides read TGTGCCAGCAGTTATCCGGGGAACTCCTACGAGCAGTACTTC.

This chain connects TRBV13 to TRBJ1-1; possibly TRBD1 for D (5 bases). Germline CDR1 and CDR2: PRHDT and FYEKMQ (reference sequence). V was trimmed by 4 bases and J by 1 base, leaving 10 bases between them. The CDR3 consists of 14 residues. The CDR3 DNA is TGTGCCAGCAGCTCGCAACAGGAGAACACTGAAGCTTTCTTT. Translated: CASSSQQENTEAFF.

The chain joins TRBV5-1 to TRBJ1-1, with 7 bases that match TRBD1. The junction had 13 bases not matched to a gene; V was cut back by 0 bases and J by 5 bases. This CDR3 comprises 17 residues. Germline assignment: CDR1 SGHRS and CDR2 YFSETQ. For the CDR3, the DNA is TGCGCCAGCAGCTTGGAGGTGGCATCCAGGGGGGTAACTGAAGCTTTCTTT. It is translated as CASSLEVASRGVTEAFF.

V usage is TRBV5-1 and J usage is TRBJ2-5, with 10 bases identical to TRBD2. V lost 3 bases and J lost 4; bases outside the gene matches: 3. Germline V gene sequence: CDR1 SGHRS, CDR2 YFSETQ. This CDR3 is 14 amino acids long. The CDR3 coding sequence is TGCGCCAGCAGCTCGATAGCGGGAGGAGAGACCCAGTACTTC. This sequence encodes CASSSIAGGETQYF.

V gene TRBV7-3 combines with J gene TRBJ2-3; TRBD1 aligns across 9 bases. This CDR3 has 16 amino acids. V was clipped by 5 bases and J by 1 base; unmatched bases: 7. Germline-derived CDR1 and CDR2 are SGHTA and FQGTGA. CDR3 protein: CASSPQGALGTDTQYF. In nucleotides, the CDR3 is TGTGCCAGCAGCCCACAGGGGGCCCTCGGCACAGATACGCAGTATTTT.